This is a list of T cell receptor beta chains from one sample in a study of T-cell reconstitution after alpha-beta-depleted transplantation in children. TCRdb itself ran the PCR reads through MiXCR, one entry per CDR3 protein. The table has hundreds of thousands of distinct CDR3 sequences, roughly 18% seen once. The sequencing used PBMCs from the stem cell graft donor, collected from the stem cell graft. Receptors originate from a human donor who donated a stem cell graft to a child with acute lymphoblastic leukemia. Both conserved end residues are part of each CDR3. The order of the fields is V gene, J gene, CDR3 protein.

v_gene: TRBV5-1
j_gene: TRBJ2-2
CDR3aa: CASSLTAGQNTGELFF

v_gene: TRBV5-1
j_gene: TRBJ2-1
CDR3aa: CASSLVPVDEQFF

v_gene: TRBV20-1
j_gene: TRBJ2-1
CDR3aa: CSACPAGTYNEQFF

v_gene: TRBV3-1
j_gene: TRBJ2-1
CDR3aa: CASSQGGNNEQFF

v_gene: TRBV20-1
j_gene: TRBJ2-7
CDR3aa: CSARVGPSYEQYF

v_gene: TRBV20-1
j_gene: TRBJ2-7
CDR3aa: CSTGRYSYEQYF

v_gene: TRBV27
j_gene: TRBJ2-3
CDR3aa: CASTERGLAAQGTQYF

v_gene: TRBV7-3
j_gene: TRBJ2-3
CDR3aa: CASSLEIAGSPTDTQYF

v_gene: TRBV4-2
j_gene: TRBJ2-3
CDR3aa: CASSQELVGTSWDTQYF

v_gene: TRBV5-6
j_gene: TRBJ2-7
CDR3aa: CASSHDGSYEQYF

v_gene: TRBV12-3/TRBV12-4
j_gene: TRBJ2-4
CDR3aa: CASSLGSGGNIQYF

v_gene: TRBV15
j_gene: TRBJ2-1
CDR3aa: CATSRDPRSSYNEQFF

v_gene: TRBV28
j_gene: TRBJ2-5
CDR3aa: CASGPPGQGGEETQYF

v_gene: TRBV27
j_gene: TRBJ2-7
CDR3aa: CASSLTAFYEQYF

v_gene: TRBV7-6
j_gene: TRBJ1-3
CDR3aa: CASSRTGSGNTIYF

v_gene: TRBV18
j_gene: TRBJ2-7
CDR3aa: CASSPAVNRGLGEQYF